This is a list of T cell receptor beta chains from one sample in a study of T-cell reconstitution after alpha-beta-depleted transplantation in children. TCRdb re-called the PCR reads with MiXCR, one entry per CDR3 protein. The sample consists of 200,000 to 300,000 distinct CDR3 sequences, approximately 12% of them appearing once. The sequences come from PBMCs from the stem cell graft donor, collected from the stem cell graft. The origin of the receptors is a human donor who donated a stem cell graft to a child with acute lymphoblastic leukemia. Both conserved end residues are part of each CDR3. D genes are given only for firm matches. Rows give clone size only sometimes, using once, few, many, or a class for an expanded clone.

size: many
D: TRBD1
J: TRBJ1-2
V: TRBV6-2/TRBV6-3
CDR3: CASSPNRDRGRIREGYTF
DNA: TGTGCCAGCAGTCCAAACCGGGACAGGGGGCGCATTAGGGAAGGCTACACCTTC

size: many
D: TRBD2
J: TRBJ2-7
V: TRBV28
CDR3: CASSFLITGPLGLAGSYEQYF
DNA: TGTGCCAGCAGTTTCCTGATTACGGGACCCTTAGGACTAGCGGGATCCTACGAGCAGTACTTC

size: many
D: .
J: TRBJ2-3
V: TRBV6-6
CDR3: CASSGSITDTQYF
DNA: TGTGCCAGTAGCGGTTCCATAACAGATACGCAGTATTTT

size: many
D: .
J: TRBJ1-2
V: TRBV5-5
CDR3: CASSLSVTGGGYTF
DNA: TGTGCCAGCAGCTTGAGTGTGACAGGAGGCGGCTACACCTTC

size: many
D: TRBD2
J: TRBJ2-7
V: TRBV20-1
CDR3: CSARPHPGTSGVIYEQYF
DNA: TGCAGTGCTAGACCACATCCCGGGACTAGCGGGGTTATCTACGAGCAGTACTTC

size: few
D: .
J: TRBJ1-4
V: TRBV18
CDR3: CASSLRESEKLFF
DNA: TGTGCCAGCTCACTAAGGGAGAGCGAAAAACTGTTTTTT

size: .
D: .
J: TRBJ1-2
V: TRBV5-1
CDR3: CASSFLGYSHENGYTF
DNA: TGCGCCAGCAGCTTCCTTGGTTACAGCCACGAAAATGGCTACACCTTC

size: few
D: .
J: TRBJ1-5
V: TRBV19
CDR3: CASSMGVGNQPQHF
DNA: TGTGCCAGTAGTATGGGTGTAGGCAATCAGCCCCAGCATTTT

size: many
D: .
J: TRBJ1-5
V: TRBV4-3
CDR3: CASSQDYTGSLNQPQHF
DNA: TGCGCCAGCAGCCAAGATTATACAGGGTCATTGAATCAGCCCCAGCATTTT

size: few
D: .
J: TRBJ1-2
V: TRBV7-2
CDR3: CASINRVSSNYGYTF
DNA: TGTGCCAGCATAAACAGGGTCTCGAGTAACTATGGCTACACCTTC

size: few
D: .
J: TRBJ1-2
V: TRBV18
CDR3: CASSSQTLPGYTF
DNA: TGTGCCAGCTCAAGCCAGACGCTCCCTGGCTACACCTTC

size: .
D: TRBD1
J: TRBJ2-1
V: TRBV7-6
CDR3: CASSSTQGVGYNEQFF
DNA: TGTGCCAGCAGCTCAACCCAGGGGGTAGGCTACAATGAGCAGTTCTTC

size: few
D: .
J: TRBJ2-1
V: TRBV18
CDR3: CASSPPSGRTDEQFF
DNA: TGTGCCAGCTCACCACCATCGGGCAGGACGGATGAGCAGTTCTTC

size: many
D: .
J: TRBJ1-1
V: TRBV7-9
CDR3: CASSLEEGPSTEAFF
DNA: TGTGCCAGCAGCTTAGAGGAGGGACCTTCCACTGAAGCTTTCTTT

size: few
D: .
J: TRBJ1-4
V: TRBV7-2
CDR3: CASSPKQGSPMEKLFF
DNA: TGTGCCAGCAGCCCTAAACAGGGAAGCCCCATGGAAAAACTGTTTTTT

size: many
D: .
J: TRBJ2-1
V: TRBV10-3
CDR3: CALSRGLPPEQFF
DNA: TGTGCCCTAAGTAGAGGACTACCGCCTGAGCAGTTCTTC

size: many
D: TRBD2
J: TRBJ2-4
V: TRBV6-1
CDR3: CASSTREGAKNIQYF
DNA: TGTGCCAGCAGCACCAGGGAGGGAGCCAAAAACATTCAGTACTTC

size: few
D: .
J: TRBJ1-5
V: TRBV11-2
CDR3: CASSWDINQPQHF
DNA: TGTGCCAGCAGCTGGGATATCAATCAGCCCCAGCATTTT

size: many
D: .
J: TRBJ1-1
V: TRBV7-9
CDR3: CASSLPRSSNTEAFF
DNA: TGTGCCAGCAGCTTACCCCGGAGTAGTAACACTGAAGCTTTCTTT

size: many
D: TRBD2
J: TRBJ2-1
V: TRBV6-5
CDR3: CASSYLGLASEQFF
DNA: TGTGCCAGCAGTTACCTGGGACTAGCAAGTGAGCAGTTCTTC

size: many
D: TRBD1
J: TRBJ1-1
V: TRBV7-8
CDR3: CASSRRTGLDGNTEAFF
DNA: TGTGCCAGCAGCCGACGGACAGGTCTAGATGGTAACACTGAAGCTTTCTTT

size: many
D: TRBD1
J: TRBJ2-1
V: TRBV12-3/TRBV12-4
CDR3: CASGYRDRSYNEQFF
DNA: TGTGCCAGCGGTTACCGGGACAGGAGTTACAATGAGCAGTTCTTC

size: many
D: TRBD2
J: TRBJ2-1
V: TRBV5-1
CDR3: CASSPFGTTAYNEQFF
DNA: TGCGCCAGCAGCCCATTCGGGACTACCGCCTACAATGAGCAGTTCTTC

size: many
D: .
J: TRBJ2-7
V: TRBV7-2
CDR3: CASSFAGTAYEQYF
DNA: TGTGCCAGCAGCTTCGCCGGGACTGCCTACGAGCAGTACTTC

size: many
D: TRBD1
J: TRBJ2-5
V: TRBV12-3/TRBV12-4
CDR3: CASSPPQGAIETQYF
DNA: TGTGCCAGCAGCCCACCACAGGGGGCCATAGAGACCCAGTACTTC

size: many
D: .
J: TRBJ2-1
V: TRBV7-2
CDR3: CASSLSLVENEQFF
DNA: TGTGCCAGCAGCTTATCTCTTGTGGAAAATGAGCAGTTCTTC

size: many
D: .
J: TRBJ2-4
V: TRBV20-1
CDR3: CSARMTIQYF
DNA: TGCAGTGCTAGAATGACTATTCAGTACTTC

size: few
D: TRBD1
J: TRBJ1-2
V: TRBV7-3
CDR3: CASSPGTGGGYGYTF
DNA: TGTGCCAGCAGCCCAGGGACAGGAGGAGGCTATGGCTACACCTTC

size: many
D: .
J: TRBJ1-5
V: TRBV6-1
CDR3: CASSEGRINQPQHF
DNA: TGTGCCAGCAGTGAAGGACGGATCAATCAGCCCCAGCATTTT

size: many
D: TRBD2
J: TRBJ2-3
V: TRBV25-1
CDR3: CASATSGGSTDTQYF
DNA: TGTGCCAGCGCTACTAGCGGGGGGTCCACAGATACGCAGTATTTT

size: .
D: .
J: TRBJ2-7
V: TRBV12-3/TRBV12-4
CDR3: CASRPLGEYEQYF
DNA: TGTGCCAGCAGACCCCTAGGTGAATACGAGCAGTACTTC

size: many
D: TRBD1
J: TRBJ2-6
V: TRBV15
CDR3: CATSSRQGPSSGANVLTF
DNA: TGTGCCACCAGCAGTCGACAGGGGCCCAGCTCTGGGGCCAACGTCCTGACTTTC

size: many
D: .
J: TRBJ2-2
V: TRBV25-1
CDR3: CASSLRENTGELFF
DNA: TGTGCCAGCAGTCTCAGGGAGAACACCGGGGAGCTGTTTTTT

size: many
D: .
J: TRBJ1-1
V: TRBV12-3/TRBV12-4
CDR3: CASTLSPGGRNTEAFF
DNA: TGTGCCAGCACCTTAAGCCCCGGGGGGCGGAACACTGAAGCTTTCTTT

size: many
D: .
J: TRBJ2-2
V: TRBV6-1
CDR3: CASRDVGVTGELFF
DNA: TGTGCCAGCAGGGACGTAGGAGTCACCGGGGAGCTGTTTTTT

size: many
D: .
J: TRBJ2-5
V: TRBV5-1
CDR3: CASSLGDLGETQYF
DNA: TGCGCCAGCAGCTTGGGGGACCTTGGGGAGACCCAGTACTTC

size: .
D: .
J: TRBJ2-1
V: TRBV12-5
CDR3: CASGQGLSNEQFF
DNA: TGTGCTAGTGGTCAGGGTTTGAGTAATGAGCAGTTCTTC

size: many
D: .
J: TRBJ1-1
V: TRBV5-1
CDR3: CASSLRFTGRVGNTEAFF
DNA: TGCGCCAGCAGCCTAAGGTTCACAGGGAGAGTTGGGAACACTGAAGCTTTCTTT

size: many
D: TRBD1
J: TRBJ1-1
V: TRBV5-1
CDR3: CASRFTGESTEAFF
DNA: TGCGCCAGCAGATTCACAGGGGAGAGCACTGAAGCTTTCTTT

size: many
D: .
J: TRBJ1-2
V: TRBV5-1
CDR3: CASSSLGGGGYTF
DNA: TGCGCCAGCAGCTCCCTGGGGGGAGGCGGCTACACCTTC

size: many
D: TRBD1
J: TRBJ2-1
V: TRBV29-1
CDR3: CSAGTGNGYEQFF
DNA: TGCAGCGCCGGGACAGGGAATGGTTATGAGCAGTTCTTC

size: many
D: TRBD2
J: TRBJ2-7
V: TRBV20-1
CDR3: CSARDPAGPAREQYF
DNA: TGCAGTGCTAGAGATCCAGCGGGACCCGCTCGCGAGCAGTACTTC

size: many
D: .
J: TRBJ1-2
V: TRBV7-8
CDR3: CASSSLQGSYGYTF
DNA: TGTGCCAGCAGCTCCTTACAGGGTTCCTATGGCTACACCTTC

size: once
D: TRBD2
J: TRBJ2-1
V: TRBV5-1
CDR3: CASSLVAGEFNEQFF
DNA: TGCGCCAGCAGCTTGGTTGCGGGAGAATTCAATGAGCAGTTCTTC

size: .
D: TRBD2
J: TRBJ2-7
V: TRBV5-1
CDR3: CASSLARAGAVLYEQYF
DNA: TGCGCCAGCAGCTTGGCCCGAGCGGGGGCCGTTCTCTACGAGCAGTACTTC

size: many
D: TRBD2
J: TRBJ2-3
V: TRBV5-1
CDR3: CASSLVLAGSTDTQYF
DNA: TGCGCCAGCAGCTTGGTCCTAGCGGGGAGCACAGATACGCAGTATTTT

size: many
D: TRBD1
J: TRBJ1-2
V: TRBV5-1
CDR3: CASSFSQGTVAYGYTF
DNA: TGCGCCAGCAGCTTTTCTCAAGGGACAGTTGCATATGGCTACACCTTC

size: many
D: TRBD1
J: TRBJ1-1
V: TRBV28
CDR3: CASRGPGQGWNTEAFF
DNA: TGTGCCAGCAGGGGTCCGGGACAGGGGTGGAACACTGAAGCTTTCTTT

size: many
D: .
J: TRBJ2-2
V: TRBV27
CDR3: CASAEMVSGELFF
DNA: TGTGCCAGCGCGGAAATGGTCTCCGGGGAGCTGTTTTTT

size: many
D: .
J: TRBJ2-5
V: TRBV12-3/TRBV12-4
CDR3: CASSLDITGETQYF
DNA: TGTGCCAGCAGTTTGGACATCACAGGGGAGACCCAGTACTTC